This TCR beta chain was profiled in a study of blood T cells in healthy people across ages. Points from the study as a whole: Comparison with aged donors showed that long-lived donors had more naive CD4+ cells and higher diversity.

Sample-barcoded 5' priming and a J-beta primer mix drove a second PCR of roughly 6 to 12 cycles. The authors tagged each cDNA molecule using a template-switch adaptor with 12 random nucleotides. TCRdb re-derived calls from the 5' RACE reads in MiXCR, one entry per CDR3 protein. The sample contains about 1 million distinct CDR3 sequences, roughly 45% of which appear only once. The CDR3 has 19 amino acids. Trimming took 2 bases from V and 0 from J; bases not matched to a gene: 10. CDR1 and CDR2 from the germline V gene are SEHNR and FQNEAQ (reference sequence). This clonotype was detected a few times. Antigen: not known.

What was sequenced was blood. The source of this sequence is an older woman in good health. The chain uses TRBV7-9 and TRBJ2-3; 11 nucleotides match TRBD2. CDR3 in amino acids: CASSLMGLADLASTDTQYF. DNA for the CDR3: TGTGCCAGCAGCTTAATGGGACTAGCGGACCTAGCTAGCACAGATACGCAGTATTTT.